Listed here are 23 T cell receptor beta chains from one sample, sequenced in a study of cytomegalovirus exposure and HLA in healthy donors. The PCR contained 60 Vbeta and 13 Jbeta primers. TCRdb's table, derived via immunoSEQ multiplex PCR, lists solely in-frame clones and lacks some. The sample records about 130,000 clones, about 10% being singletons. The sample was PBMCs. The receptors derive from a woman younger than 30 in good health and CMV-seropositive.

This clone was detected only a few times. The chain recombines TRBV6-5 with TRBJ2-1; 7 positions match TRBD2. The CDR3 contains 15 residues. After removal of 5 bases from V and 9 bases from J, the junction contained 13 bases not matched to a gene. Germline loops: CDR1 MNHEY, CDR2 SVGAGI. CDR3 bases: TGTGCCAGCAGTCTCGGACTAGAGATGAGGGGTGAGCAGTTCTTC. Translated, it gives CASSLGLEMRGEQFF.

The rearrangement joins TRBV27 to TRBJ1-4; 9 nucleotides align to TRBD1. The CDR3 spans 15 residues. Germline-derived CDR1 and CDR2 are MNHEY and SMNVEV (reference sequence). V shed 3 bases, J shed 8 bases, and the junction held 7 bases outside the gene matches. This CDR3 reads CASSLSGTGFEKLFF. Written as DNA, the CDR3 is TGTGCCAGCAGTTTGTCTGGGACAGGGTTCGAAAAACTGTTTTTT. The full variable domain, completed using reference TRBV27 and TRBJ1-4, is EAQVTQNPRYLITVTGKKLTVTCSQNMNHEYMSWYRQDPGLGLRQIYYSMNVEVTDKGDVPEGYKVSRKEKRNFPLILESPSPNQTSLYFCASSLSGTGFEKLFFGSGTQLSVL.

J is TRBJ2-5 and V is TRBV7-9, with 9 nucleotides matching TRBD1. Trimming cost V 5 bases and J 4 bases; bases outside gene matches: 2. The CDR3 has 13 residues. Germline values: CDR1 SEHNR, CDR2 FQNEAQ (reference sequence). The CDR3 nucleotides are TGTGCCAGCAGCGTGACAGGGGGAGAGACCCAGTACTTC. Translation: CASSVTGGETQYF.

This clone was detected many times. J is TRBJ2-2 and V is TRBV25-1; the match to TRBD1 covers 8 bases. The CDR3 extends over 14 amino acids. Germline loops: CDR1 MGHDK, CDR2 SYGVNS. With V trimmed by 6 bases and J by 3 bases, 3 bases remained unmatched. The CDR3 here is CASRGTGDTGELFF. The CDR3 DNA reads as TGTGCCAGCAGGGGGACAGGTGACACCGGGGAGCTGTTTTTT.

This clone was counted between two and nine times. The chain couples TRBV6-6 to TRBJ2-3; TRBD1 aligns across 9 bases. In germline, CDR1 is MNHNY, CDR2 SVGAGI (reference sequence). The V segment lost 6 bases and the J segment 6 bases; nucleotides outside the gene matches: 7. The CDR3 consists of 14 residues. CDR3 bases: TGTGCCAGCAGACGACAGGGGGGCGGGGATACGCAGTATTTT. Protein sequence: CASRRQGGGDTQYF.

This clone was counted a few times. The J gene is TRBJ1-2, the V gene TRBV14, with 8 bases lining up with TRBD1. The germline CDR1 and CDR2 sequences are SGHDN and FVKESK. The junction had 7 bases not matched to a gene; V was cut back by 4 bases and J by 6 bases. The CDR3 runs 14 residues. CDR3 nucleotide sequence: TGTGCCAGCAGCCGACTGGGACAGGTCGATGGCTACACCTTC. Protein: CASSRLGQVDGYTF.

CDR3 region: CAISSRDRGRFDGTGELFF. The CDR3 bases are TGTGCCATCAGCTCCCGGGACAGGGGTCGATTCGATGGAACCGGGGAGCTGTTTTTT. The genes are TRBV10-3 and TRBJ2-2, with TRBD1 matching 10 bases. The CDR3 length is 19 residues. The trim removed 6 bases at V and 5 bases at J, leaving 18 bases unmatched. Germline V gene sequence: CDR1 ENHRY, CDR2 SYGVKD.

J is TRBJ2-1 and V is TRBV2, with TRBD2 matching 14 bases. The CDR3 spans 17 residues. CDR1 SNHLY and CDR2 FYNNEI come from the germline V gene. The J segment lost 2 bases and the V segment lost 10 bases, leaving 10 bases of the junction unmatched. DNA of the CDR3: TGTGCCACTCGGACTAGCGGGAGGCGGAGCGCCTACAATGAGCAGTTCTTC. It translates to CATRTSGRRSAYNEQFF.

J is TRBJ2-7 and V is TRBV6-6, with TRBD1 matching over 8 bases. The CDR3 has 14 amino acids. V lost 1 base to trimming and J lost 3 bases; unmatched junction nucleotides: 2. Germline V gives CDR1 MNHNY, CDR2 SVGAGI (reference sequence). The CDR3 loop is CASSYLDRVYEQYF. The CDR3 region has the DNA TGTGCCAGCAGTTACTTGGACAGGGTCTACGAGCAGTACTTC.

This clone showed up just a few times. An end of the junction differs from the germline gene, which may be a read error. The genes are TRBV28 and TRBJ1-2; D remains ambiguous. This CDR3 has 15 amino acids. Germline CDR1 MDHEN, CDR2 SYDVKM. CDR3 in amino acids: CASSQAAANNDGYTF. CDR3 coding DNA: TGTGCCAGCAGCCAAGCGGCGGCCAATAACGATGGCTACACCTTC.

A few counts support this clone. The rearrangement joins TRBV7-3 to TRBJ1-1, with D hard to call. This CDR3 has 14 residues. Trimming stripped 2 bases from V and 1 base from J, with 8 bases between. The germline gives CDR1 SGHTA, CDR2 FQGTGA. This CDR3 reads CASSLGGQNTEAFF. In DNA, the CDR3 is TGTGCCAGCAGCTTAGGAGGTCAGAACACTGAAGCTTTCTTT.

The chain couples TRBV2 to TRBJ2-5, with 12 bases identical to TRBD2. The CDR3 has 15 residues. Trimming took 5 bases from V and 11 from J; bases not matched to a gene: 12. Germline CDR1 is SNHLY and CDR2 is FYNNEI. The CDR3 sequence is CASSPTSGRRFEQYF. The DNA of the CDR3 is TGTGCCAGCAGTCCGACTAGCGGGAGAAGATTTGAGCAGTACTTC.

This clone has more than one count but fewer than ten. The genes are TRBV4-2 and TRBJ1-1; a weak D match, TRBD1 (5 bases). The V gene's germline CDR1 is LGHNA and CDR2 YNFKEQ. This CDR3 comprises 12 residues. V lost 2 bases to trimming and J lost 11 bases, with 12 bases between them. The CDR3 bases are TGTGCCAGCAGCCAATTCCAGGGTGCCGCTTTCTTT. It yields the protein CASSQFQGAAFF.

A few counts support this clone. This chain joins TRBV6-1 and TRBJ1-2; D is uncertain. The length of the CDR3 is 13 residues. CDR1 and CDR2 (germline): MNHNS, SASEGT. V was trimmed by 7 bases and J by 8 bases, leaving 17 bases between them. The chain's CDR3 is CASKSREIEGYTF. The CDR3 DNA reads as TGTGCCAGCAAGTCCCGGGAAATTGAAGGCTACACCTTC.

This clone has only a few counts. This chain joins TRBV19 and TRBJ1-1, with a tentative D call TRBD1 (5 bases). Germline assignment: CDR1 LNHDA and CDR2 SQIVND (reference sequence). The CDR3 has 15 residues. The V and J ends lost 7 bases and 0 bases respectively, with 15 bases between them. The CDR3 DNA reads TGTGCCAGTACCCTGGGGGAGGGGCTGAACACTGAAGCTTTCTTT. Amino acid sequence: CASTLGEGLNTEAFF. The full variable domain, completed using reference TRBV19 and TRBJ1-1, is DGGITQSPKYLFRKEGQNVTLSCEQNLNHDAMYWYRQDPGQGLRLIYYSQIVNDFQKGDIAEGYSVSREKKESFPLTVTSAQKNPTAFYLCASTLGEGLNTEAFFGQGTRLTVV.

The CDR3 region has the DNA TGTGCCAGCAGCCCCGGGACTTCCCTCACCGGGGAGCTGTTTTTT. Encoded protein: CASSPGTSLTGELFF. The V and J genes are TRBV5-4 and TRBJ2-2; TRBD2 is a possible D gene (6 bases). The V gene's germline CDR1 is SGHNT and CDR2 YYREEE (reference sequence). The length of the CDR3 is 15 residues. The germline V and J ends were trimmed by 4 bases and 4 bases, with 14 bases remaining between them.

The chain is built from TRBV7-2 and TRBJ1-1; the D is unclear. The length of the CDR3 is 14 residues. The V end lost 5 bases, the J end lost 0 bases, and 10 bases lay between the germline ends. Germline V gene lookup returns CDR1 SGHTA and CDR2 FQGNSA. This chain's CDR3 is CASSARSMNTEAFF. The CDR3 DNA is TGTGCCAGCAGCGCAAGAAGCATGAACACTGAAGCTTTCTTT.

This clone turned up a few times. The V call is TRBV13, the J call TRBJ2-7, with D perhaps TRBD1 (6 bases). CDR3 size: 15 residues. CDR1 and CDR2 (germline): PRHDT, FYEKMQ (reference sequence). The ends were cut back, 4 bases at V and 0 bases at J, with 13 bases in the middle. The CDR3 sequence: CASSSRDTYSYEQYF. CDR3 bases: TGTGCCAGCAGCTCTAGGGACACATACTCCTACGAGCAGTACTTC.

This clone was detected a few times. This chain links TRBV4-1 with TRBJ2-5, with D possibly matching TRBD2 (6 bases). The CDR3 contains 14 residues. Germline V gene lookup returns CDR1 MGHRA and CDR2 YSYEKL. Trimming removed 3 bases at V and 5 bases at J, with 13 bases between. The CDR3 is CASSQRTGGETQYF. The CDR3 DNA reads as TGCGCCAGCAGCCAGCGGACCGGAGGGGAGACCCAGTACTTC.

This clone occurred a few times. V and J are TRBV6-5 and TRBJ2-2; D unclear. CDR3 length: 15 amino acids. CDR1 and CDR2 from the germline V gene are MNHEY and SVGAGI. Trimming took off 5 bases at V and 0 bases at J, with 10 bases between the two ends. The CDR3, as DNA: TGTGCCAGCAGTCACCGACACCCGAACACCGGGGAGCTGTTTTTT. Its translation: CASSHRHPNTGELFF.

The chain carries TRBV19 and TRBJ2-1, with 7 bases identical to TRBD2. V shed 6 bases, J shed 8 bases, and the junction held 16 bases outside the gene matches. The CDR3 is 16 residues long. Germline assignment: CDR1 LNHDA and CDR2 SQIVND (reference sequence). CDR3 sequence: CASREAPGWGGDEQFF. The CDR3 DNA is TGTGCCAGTAGAGAGGCACCGGGGTGGGGAGGGGATGAGCAGTTCTTC.

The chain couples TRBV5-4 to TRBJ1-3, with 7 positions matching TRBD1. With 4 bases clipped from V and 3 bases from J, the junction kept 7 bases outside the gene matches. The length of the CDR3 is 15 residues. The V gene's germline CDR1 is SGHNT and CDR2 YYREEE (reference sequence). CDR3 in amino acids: CASSRNRGFGNTIYF. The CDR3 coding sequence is TGTGCCAGCAGCCGAAACAGGGGTTTTGGAAACACCATATATTTT. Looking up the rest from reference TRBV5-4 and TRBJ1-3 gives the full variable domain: ETGVTQSPTHLIKTRGQQVTLRCSSQSGHNTVSWYQQALGQGPQFIFQYYREEENGRGNFPPRFSGLQFPNYSSELNVNALELDDSALYLCASSRNRGFGNTIYFGEGSWLTVV.

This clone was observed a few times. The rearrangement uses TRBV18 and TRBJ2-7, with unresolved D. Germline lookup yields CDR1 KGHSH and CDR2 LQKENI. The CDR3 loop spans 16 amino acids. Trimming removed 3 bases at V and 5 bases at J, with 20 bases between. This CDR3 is CASSPGIRGNPHEQYF. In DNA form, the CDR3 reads TGTGCCAGCTCACCGGGTATTAGAGGAAACCCCCACGAGCAGTACTTC.